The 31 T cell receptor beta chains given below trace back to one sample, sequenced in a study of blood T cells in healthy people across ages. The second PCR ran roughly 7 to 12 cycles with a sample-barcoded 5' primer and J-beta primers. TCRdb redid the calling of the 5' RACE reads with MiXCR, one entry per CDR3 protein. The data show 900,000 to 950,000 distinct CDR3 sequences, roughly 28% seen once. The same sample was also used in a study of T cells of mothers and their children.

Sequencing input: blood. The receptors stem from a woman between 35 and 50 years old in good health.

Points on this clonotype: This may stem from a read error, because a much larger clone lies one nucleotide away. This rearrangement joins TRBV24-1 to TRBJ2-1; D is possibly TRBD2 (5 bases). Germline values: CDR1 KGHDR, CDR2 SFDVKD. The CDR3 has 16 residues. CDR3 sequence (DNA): TGTGTCACCAGTGATTTTTCTAGCCCATTCTACAATGAGCAGTTCTTC. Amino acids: CVTSDFSSPFYNEQFF.

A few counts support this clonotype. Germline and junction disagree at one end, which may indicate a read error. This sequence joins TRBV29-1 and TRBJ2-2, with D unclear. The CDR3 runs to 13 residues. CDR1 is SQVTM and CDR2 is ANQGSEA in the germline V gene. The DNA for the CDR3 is TGCAGCGTTAGATGGCAGAACTCCGGGGAGCTGTTTTTT. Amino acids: CSVRWQNSGELFF.

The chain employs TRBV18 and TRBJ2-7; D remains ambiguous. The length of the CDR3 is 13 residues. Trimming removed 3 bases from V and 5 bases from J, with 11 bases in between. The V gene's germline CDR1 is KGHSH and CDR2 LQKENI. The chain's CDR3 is CASSPNLRDEQYF. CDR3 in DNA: TGTGCCAGCTCACCGAACCTCCGGGACGAGCAGTACTTC. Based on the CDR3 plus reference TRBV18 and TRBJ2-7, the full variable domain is NAGVMQNPRHLVRRRGQEARLRCSPMKGHSHVYWYRQLPEEGLKFMVYLQKENIIDESGMPKERFSAEFPKEGPSILRIQQVVRGDSAAYFCASSPNLRDEQYFGPGTRLTVT.

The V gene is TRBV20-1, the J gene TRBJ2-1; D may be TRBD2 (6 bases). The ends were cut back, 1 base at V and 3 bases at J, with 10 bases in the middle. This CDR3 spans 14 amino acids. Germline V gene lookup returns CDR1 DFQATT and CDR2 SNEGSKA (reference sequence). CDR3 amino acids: CSARGREFYNEQFF. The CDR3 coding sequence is TGCAGTGCTAGAGGGAGGGAGTTCTACAATGAGCAGTTCTTC.

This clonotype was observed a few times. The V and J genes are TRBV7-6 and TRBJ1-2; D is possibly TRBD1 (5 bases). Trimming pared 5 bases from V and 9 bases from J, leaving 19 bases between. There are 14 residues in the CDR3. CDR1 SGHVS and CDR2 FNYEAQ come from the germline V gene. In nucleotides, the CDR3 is TGTGCCAGCAGCGATAGGGACGGGGGTCGGAGCTACACCTTC. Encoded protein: CASSDRDGGRSYTF.

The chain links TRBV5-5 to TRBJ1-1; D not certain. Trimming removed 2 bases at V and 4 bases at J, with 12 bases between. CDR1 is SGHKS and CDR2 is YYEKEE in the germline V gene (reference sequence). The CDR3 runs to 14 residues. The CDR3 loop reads CASSLGFTSTEAFF. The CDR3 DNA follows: TGTGCCAGCAGCTTAGGATTTACTAGCACTGAAGCTTTCTTT.

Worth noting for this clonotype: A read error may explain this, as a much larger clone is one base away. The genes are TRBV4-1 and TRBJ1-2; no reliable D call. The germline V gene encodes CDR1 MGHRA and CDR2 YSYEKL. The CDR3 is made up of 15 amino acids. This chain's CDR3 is CASSQAGTSNYRYTF. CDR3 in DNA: TGCGCCAGCAGCCAAGCAGGTACCTCTAACTATCGCTACACCTTC.

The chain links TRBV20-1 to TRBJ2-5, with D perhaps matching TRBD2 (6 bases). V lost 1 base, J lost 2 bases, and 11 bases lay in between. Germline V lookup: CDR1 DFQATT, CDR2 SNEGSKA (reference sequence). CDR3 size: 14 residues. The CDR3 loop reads CSARGASAQETQYF. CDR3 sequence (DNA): TGCAGTGCTAGAGGGGCTAGCGCTCAAGAGACCCAGTACTTC.

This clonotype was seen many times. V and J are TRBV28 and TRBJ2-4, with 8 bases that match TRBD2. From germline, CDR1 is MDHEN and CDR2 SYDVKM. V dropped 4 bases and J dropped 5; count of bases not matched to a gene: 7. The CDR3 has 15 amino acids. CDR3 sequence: CASSSAGGRENIQYF. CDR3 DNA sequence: TGTGCCAGCAGTTCTGCGGGGGGCCGAGAAAACATTCAGTACTTC. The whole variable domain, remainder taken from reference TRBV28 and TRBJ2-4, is DVKVTQSSRYLVKRTGEKVFLECVQDMDHENMFWYRQDPGLGLRLIYFSYDVKMKEKGDIPEGYSVSREKKERFSLILESASTNQTSMYLCASSSAGGRENIQYFGAGTRLSVL.

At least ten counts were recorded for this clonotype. The CDR3 DNA reads TGCGCCAGCAGCCGCGGATATTCCTACAATGAGCAGTTCTTC. Encoded protein: CASSRGYSYNEQFF. The chain is built from TRBV4-1 and TRBJ2-1; D is undetermined. Trimming cost V 4 bases and J 1 base, with 8 bases left between them. This CDR3 region has 14 residues. Per the germline V gene, CDR1 is MGHRA and CDR2 is YSYEKL.

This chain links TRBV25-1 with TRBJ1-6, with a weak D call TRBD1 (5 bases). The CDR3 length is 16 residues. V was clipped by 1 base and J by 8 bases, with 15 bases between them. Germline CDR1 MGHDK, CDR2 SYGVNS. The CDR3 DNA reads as TGTGCCAGCAGTGAATGGGGGTCGGCCGCCGATTCACCCCTCCACTTT. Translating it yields CASSEWGSAADSPLHF.

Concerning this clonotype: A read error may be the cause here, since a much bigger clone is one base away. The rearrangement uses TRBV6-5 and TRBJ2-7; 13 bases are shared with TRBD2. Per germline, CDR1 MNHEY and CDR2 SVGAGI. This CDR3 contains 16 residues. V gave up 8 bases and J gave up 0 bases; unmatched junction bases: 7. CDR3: CASGRTSGGLSYEQYF. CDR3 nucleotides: TGTGCCAGCGGTAGGACTAGCGGGGGCCTCTCCTACGAGCAGTACTTC.

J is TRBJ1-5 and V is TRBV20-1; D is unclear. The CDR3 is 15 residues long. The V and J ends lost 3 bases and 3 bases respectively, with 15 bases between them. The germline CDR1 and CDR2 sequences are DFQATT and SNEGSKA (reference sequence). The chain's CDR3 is CSASPSPNDNQPQHF. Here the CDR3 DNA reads TGCAGTGCTAGCCCCTCCCCCAATGACAATCAGCCCCAGCATTTT.

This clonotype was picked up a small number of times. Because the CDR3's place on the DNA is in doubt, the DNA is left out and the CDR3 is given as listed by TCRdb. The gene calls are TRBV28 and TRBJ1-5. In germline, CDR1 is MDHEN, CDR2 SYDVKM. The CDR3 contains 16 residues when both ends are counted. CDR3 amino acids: CASSFLADYSNQPQHF.

The CDR3 protein is CASSSPLSGGTGWTEAFF. CDR3 coding DNA: TGTGCCAGCAGTTCGCCATTATCGGGGGGGACAGGGTGGACTGAAGCTTTCTTT. The chain recombines TRBV28 with TRBJ1-1; the match to TRBD1 covers 9 bases. V lost 4 bases and J lost 5; bases outside the gene matches: 17. The V gene's germline CDR1 is MDHEN and CDR2 SYDVKM. The CDR3 is 18 residues long. Full variable domain (rest looked up from reference TRBV28 and TRBJ1-1): DVKVTQSSRYLVKRTGEKVFLECVQDMDHENMFWYRQDPGLGLRLIYFSYDVKMKEKGDIPEGYSVSREKKERFSLILESASTNQTSMYLCASSSPLSGGTGWTEAFFGQGTRLTVV.

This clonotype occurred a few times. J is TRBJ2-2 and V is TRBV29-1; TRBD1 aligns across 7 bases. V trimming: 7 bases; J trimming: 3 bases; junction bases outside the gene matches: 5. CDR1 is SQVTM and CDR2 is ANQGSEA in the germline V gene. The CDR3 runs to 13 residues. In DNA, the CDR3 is TGCAGCGCCAAGGACAGGTACACCGGGGAGCTGTTTTTT. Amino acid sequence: CSAKDRYTGELFF.

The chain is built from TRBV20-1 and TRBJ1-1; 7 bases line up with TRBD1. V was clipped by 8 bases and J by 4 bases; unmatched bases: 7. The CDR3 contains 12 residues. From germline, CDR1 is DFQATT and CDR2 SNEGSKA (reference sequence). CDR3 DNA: TGCAGTACTCTGACAGGGACCACTGAAGCTTTCTTT. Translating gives CSTLTGTTEAFF.

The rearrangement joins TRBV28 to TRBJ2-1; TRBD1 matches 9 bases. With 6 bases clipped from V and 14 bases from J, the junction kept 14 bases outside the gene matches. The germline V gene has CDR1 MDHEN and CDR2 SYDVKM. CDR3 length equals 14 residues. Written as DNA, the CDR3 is TGTGCCAGCAGGTCTTCTCCCGGGACAGGGTGGGAGTTCTTC. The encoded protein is CASRSSPGTGWEFF.

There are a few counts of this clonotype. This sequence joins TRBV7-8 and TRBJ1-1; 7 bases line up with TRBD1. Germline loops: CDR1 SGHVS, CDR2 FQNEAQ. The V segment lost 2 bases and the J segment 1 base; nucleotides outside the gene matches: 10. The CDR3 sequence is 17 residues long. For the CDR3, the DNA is TGTGCCAGCAGCTTATTGACAGGGACCGGGAAGAACACTGAAGCTTTCTTT. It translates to CASSLLTGTGKNTEAFF. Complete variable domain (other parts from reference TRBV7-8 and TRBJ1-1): GAGVSQSPRYKVAKRGQDVALRCDPISGHVSLFWYQQALGQGPEFLTYFQNEAQLDKSGLPSDRFFAERPEGSVSTLKIQRTQQEDSAVYLCASSLLTGTGKNTEAFFGQGTRLTVV.

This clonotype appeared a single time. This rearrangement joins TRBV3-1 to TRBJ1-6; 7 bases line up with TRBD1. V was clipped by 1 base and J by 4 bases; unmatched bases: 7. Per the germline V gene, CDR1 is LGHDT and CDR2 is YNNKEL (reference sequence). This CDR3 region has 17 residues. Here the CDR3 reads CASSQGGPGQYNSPLHF. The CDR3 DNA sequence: TGTGCCAGCAGCCAAGGGGGCCCGGGACAGTATAATTCACCCCTCCACTTT.

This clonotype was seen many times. The CDR3 DNA follows: TGTGCCAGCAACAACAGGGTAGACGACGAGCAGTACTTC. It is translated as CASNNRVDDEQYF. The V gene is TRBV2, the J gene TRBJ2-4, with D possibly being TRBD1 (6 bases). TRBJ2-7 matches the DNA end more closely, so the J call is doubtful. Germline CDR1 reads SNHLY; CDR2 reads FYNNEI. The length of the CDR3 is 13 residues.

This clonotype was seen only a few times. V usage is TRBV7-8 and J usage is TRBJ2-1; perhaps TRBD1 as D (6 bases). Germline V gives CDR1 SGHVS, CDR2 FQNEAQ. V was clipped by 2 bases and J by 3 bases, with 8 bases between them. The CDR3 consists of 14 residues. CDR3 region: CASSLKTGYNEQFF. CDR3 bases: TGTGCCAGCAGCTTAAAGACAGGCTACAATGAGCAGTTCTTC.

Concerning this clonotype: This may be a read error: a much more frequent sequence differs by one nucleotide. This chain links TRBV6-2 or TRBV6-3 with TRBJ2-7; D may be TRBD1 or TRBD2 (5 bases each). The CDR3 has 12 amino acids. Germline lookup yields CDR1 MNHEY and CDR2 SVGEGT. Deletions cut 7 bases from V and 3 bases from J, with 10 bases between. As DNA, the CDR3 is TGTGCCAGCAATGGGACCAACTACGAGCAGTACTTC. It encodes CASNGTNYEQYF.

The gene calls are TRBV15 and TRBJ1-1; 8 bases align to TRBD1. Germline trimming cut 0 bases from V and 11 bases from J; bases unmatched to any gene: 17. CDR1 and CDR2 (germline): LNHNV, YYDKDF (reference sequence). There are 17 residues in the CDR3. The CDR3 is CATSRDSYLISGQEAFF. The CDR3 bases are TGTGCCACCAGCAGAGATTCGTATCTTATATCGGGACAGGAGGCTTTCTTT.

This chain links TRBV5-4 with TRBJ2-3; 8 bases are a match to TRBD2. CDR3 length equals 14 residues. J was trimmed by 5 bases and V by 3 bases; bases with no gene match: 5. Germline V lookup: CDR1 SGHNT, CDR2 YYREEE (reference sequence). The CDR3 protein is CASSSLAGGDTQYF. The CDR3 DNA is TGTGCCAGCAGCTCCCTGGCGGGGGGAGATACGCAGTATTTT.

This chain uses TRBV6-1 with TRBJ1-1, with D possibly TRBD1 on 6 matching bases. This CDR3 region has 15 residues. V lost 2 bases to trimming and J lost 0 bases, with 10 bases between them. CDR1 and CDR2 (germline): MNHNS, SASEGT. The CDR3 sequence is CASSELWDMNTEAFF. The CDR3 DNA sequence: TGTGCCAGCAGTGAACTGTGGGACATGAACACTGAAGCTTTCTTT.

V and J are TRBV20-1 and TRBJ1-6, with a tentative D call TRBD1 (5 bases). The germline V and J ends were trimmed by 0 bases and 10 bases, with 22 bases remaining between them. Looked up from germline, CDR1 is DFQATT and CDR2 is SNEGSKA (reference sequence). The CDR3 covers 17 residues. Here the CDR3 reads CSARDVRWRGSDSPLHF. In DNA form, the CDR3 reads TGCAGTGCTAGAGATGTGAGGTGGAGGGGATCCGACTCACCCCTCCACTTT.

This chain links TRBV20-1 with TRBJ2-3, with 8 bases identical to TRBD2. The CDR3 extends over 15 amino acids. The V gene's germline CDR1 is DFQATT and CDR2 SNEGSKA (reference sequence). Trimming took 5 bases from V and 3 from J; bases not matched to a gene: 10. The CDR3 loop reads CSASSGGLGTDTQYF. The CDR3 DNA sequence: TGCAGTGCTTCGTCGGGGGGGCTAGGGACAGATACGCAGTATTTT.

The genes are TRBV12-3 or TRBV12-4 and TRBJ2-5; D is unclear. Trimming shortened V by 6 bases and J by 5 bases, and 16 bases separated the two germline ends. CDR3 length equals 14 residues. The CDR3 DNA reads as TGTGCCAGCAGCCCTAGTGGGTCGGTTGAGACCCAGTACTTC. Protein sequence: CASSPSGSVETQYF.

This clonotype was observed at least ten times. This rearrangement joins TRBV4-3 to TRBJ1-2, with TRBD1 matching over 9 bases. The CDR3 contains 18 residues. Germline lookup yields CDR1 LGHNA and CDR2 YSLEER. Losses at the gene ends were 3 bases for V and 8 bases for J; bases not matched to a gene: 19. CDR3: CASSHSSVPGQGGEGYTF. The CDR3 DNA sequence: TGCGCCAGCAGCCACTCTTCCGTCCCGGGACAGGGAGGTGAAGGCTACACCTTC.

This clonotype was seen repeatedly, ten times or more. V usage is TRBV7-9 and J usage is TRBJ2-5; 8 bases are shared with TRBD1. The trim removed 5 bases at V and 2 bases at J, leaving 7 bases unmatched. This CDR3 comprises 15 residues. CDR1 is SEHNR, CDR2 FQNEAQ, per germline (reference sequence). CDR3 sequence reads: CASSPRDRTQETQYF. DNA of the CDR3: TGTGCCAGCAGCCCCCGGGACAGGACACAAGAGACCCAGTACTTC.